This T cell receptor (beta chain) was profiled in a study of cytotoxic CD8 clonotypes in ibrutinib-treated CLL (dated by TCRdb to the early 2020s). As for the study more broadly: The cohort was composed of about 10 relapsed/refractory and around 15 treatment-naive patients; IGHV unmutated status was identified in under 18 patients. Partial responses were observed in about 25 patients and complete responses in 2; after a median follow-up of around 68 months, remission was maintained in 14 patients and progression was observed in roughly twelve. The response samples were drawn at a median of around eleven months into treatment, with a range of roughly 6 to 40 months. An average of around 250,000 productive templates and some 99,000 productive rearrangements was obtained per sample. Longitudinal samples were available for about 30% of the roughly 86 trial participants. Cryopreserved peripheral blood mononuclear cells were collected before treatment, at response, and at either disease progression or sustained remission. Every sample from remission and from progressive disease was obtained while the patients were still on ibrutinib. The paper as a whole reports these results and caveats: Sampling times were not matched between patients in sustained remission and patients whose disease was progressing, and lymph node repertoires were not examined. Baseline clonality exceeded that of age-matched healthy donors and correlated strongly with circulating CD8+ T-cell counts. At ibrutinib response clonality went up, during sustained remission it held steady, and at progression it dropped back toward baseline. Public clonotypes were rare and either shrank or stayed stable during treatment, and the rise in clonality at ibrutinib response reflected expansion of private clonotypes.

The table lists this clone with a count of one. The clone's antigen remains unknown. One base away there is no much larger clone; base qualities are not given. The CDR3 starts with the cysteine, ends with the phenylalanine, and has 17 residues. CDR3 DNA is the only sequence kept; it has 51 bases, read in frame from the first base. After removal of 1 base from V and 1 base from J, the junction retains 8 bases not matched to a gene. As encoded in the germline V gene, CDR1 is MNHNS while CDR2 is SASEGT. This sample's time point label indicates: less than 30 months on ibrutinib. For TCR beta library preparation, 1.5 to 2 micrograms of genomic DNA were extracted from the cryopreserved PBMCs. Longitudinal blood samples from CLL patients on ibrutinib monotherapy were analyzed using high-throughput TCR beta sequencing. Patients were enrolled in a phase 2 open-label single-center ibrutinib monotherapy trial.

The goal of deep resolution MiSeq sequencing was a depth between 1 in 1 million and 1 in 200,000 T cells, and coverage averaged 10x per clonotype. The immunoSEQ hsTCRB Kit was used to generate the TCR beta libraries. The authors' pipeline ran thus. The data were analyzed with ImmunoSEQ Analyzer and ImmunoSEQ Data Assistant, and V, D and J gene assignments followed IMGT definitions. Clonality, with values ranging from 0 to 1, was calculated as one minus the normalized Shannon entropy of productive rearrangement frequencies. Public clonotype analysis was restricted to overrepresented clonotypes comprising at least 0.05% of each patient's repertoire. Thirteen age-matched healthy donor repertoires from immuneACCESS were used as controls for clonality. TCRdb limited this immuneACCESS table to in-frame rearrangements with V and J called. A share of clones is missing; checked studies link under half to unresolved V genes, and the rest is unexplained. V and J calls and clone size are given by that table; D and trimming were obtained from the DNA. In this sample the table shows about 160,000 clones, about 80% of which occur a single time. The top ten hold 4.6% of the sample.

Recombination linked TRBV6-1 to TRBJ2-3; 7 bases in the junction line up with TRBD1. The sample consisted of PBMCs, taken after 24 months of ibrutinib treatment. The sequence came from a human donor with chronic lymphocytic leukemia. DNA sequence: TGTGCCAGCAGTGAAGTATTGACAGGGACGGGCACAGATACGCAGTATTTT. It codes for CASSEVLTGTGTDTQYF.